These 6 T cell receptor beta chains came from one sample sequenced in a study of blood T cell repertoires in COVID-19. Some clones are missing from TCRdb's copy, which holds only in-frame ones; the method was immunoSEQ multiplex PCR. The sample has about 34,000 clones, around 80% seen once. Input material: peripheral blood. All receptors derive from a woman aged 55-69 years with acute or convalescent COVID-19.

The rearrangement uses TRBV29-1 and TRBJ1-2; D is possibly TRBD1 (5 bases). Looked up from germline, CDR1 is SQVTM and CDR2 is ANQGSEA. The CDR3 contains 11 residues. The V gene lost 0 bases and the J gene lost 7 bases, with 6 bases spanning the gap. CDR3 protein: CSVEEGGGYTF. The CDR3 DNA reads TGCAGCGTTGAAGAGGGGGGTGGCTACACCTTC.

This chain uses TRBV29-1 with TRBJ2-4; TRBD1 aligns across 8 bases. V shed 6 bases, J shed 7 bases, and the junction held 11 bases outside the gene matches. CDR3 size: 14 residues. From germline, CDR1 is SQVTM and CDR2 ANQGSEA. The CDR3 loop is CSVASGGARNIQYF. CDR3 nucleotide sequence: TGCAGCGTCGCCTCAGGGGGCGCGAGGAACATTCAGTACTTC.

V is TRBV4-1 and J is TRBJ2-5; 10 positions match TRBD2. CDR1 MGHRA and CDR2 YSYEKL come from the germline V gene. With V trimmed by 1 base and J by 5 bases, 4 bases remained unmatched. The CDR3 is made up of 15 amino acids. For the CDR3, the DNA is TGCGCCAGCAGCCAAGCCGGACTAGCGGAGGAGACCCAGTACTTC. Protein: CASSQAGLAEETQYF.

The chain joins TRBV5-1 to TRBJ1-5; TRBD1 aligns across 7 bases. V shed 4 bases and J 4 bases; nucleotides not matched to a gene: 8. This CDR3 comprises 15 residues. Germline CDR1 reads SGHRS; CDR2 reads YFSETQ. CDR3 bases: TGCGCCAGCAGCCCGACAGGGATGGGAAATCAGCCCCAGCATTTT. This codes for CASSPTGMGNQPQHF.

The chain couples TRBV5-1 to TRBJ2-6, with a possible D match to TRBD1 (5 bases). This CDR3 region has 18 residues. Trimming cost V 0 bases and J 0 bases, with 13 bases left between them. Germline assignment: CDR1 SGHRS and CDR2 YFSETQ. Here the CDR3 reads CASSLDADSLSGANVLTF. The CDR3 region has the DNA TGCGCCAGCAGCTTGGACGCTGACAGCCTCTCTGGGGCCAACGTCCTGACTTTC.

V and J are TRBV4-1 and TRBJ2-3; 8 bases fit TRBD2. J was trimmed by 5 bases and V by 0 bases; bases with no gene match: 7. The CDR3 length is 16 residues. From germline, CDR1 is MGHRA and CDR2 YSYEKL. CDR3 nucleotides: TGCGCCAGCAGCCAAGATCGGAGCGGGGGAGGAGATACGCAGTATTTT. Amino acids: CASSQDRSGGGDTQYF.